This is a list of T cell receptor beta chains from one sample in a study of beta chain features in type 1 diabetes. The protocol was immunoSEQ multiplex PCR, while the TCRdb copy is restricted to in-frame clones and leaves out a portion. The sample records around 650,000 clones, 9.5% to 15% being singletons. Sequences were obtained from naive CD4+ T cells from blood. The receptor set was obtained from a man younger than 45 with type 1 diabetes. Both conserved end residues are part of each CDR3. D genes are given only for firm matches. Some rows mark clone size as missing; the rest say once, few, many or name a class of expanded clone.

size	J	V	D	DNA	CDR3
few	TRBJ2-7	TRBV28	TRBD2	TGTGCCAGCAGTTCCGGACTAGCGGGGGCCTACGAGCAGTACTTC	CASSSGLAGAYEQYF
.	TRBJ2-7	TRBV4-1	.	TGCGCCAGCAGCCAAGATAGAGGGTCGTCATCCTACGAGCAGTACTTC	CASSQDRGSSSYEQYF
few	TRBJ2-7	TRBV7-2	.	TGTGCCAGCAGCTCTATTACGGACCGAGCCTACGAGCAGTACTTC	CASSSITDRAYEQYF
few	TRBJ1-4	TRBV5-1	TRBD1	TGCGCCAGCAGCCCCTTGACAGGGGGAGGAGAAAAACTGTTTTTT	CASSPLTGGGEKLFF
few	TRBJ2-7	TRBV19	TRBD2	TGTGCCAGTAGCCTTAGCGGGGGGCCGAACGATGGCAACGAGCAGTACTTC	CASSLSGGPNDGNEQYF
few	TRBJ2-5	TRBV7-8	TRBD1	TGTGCCAGCAGCTCGGGGACAGGCCAAGAGACCCAGTACTTC	CASSSGTGQETQYF
few	TRBJ2-3	TRBV30	TRBD2	TGTGCCTGGAGTCCATCAGCGGGGGGGGTCCCAGATACGCAGTATTTT	CAWSPSAGGVPDTQYF
.	TRBJ1-2	TRBV5-1	TRBD1	TGCGCCAGCAGCCCGCAGGGACAGGGGTTTGATGGCTACACCTTC	CASSPQGQGFDGYTF
few	TRBJ1-5	TRBV7-8	TRBD1	TGTGCCAGCAGCCAAACCGACAGGGCTAGCAATCAGCCCCAGCATTTT	CASSQTDRASNQPQHF
.	TRBJ1-4	TRBV29-1	.	TGCAGCGTCCTAGCTGGGTTAACTAATGAAAAACTGTTTTTT	CSVLAGLTNEKLFF
.	TRBJ1-1	TRBV16	.	TGTGCCAGCAGCCGAGTGGGGGGGATTGTGGCAGCTTTCTTT	CASSRVGGIVAAFF
.	TRBJ2-3	TRBV9	TRBD1	TGTGCCAGCAGCGGCTTCGGGACAGGCAGCACAGATACGCAGTATTTT	CASSGFGTGSTDTQYF
few	TRBJ1-1	TRBV6-4	.	TGTGCCAGCAGTGCCGACGGAGGGCCTGAAGCTTTCTTT	CASSADGGPEAFF
few	TRBJ2-4	TRBV11-2	.	TGTGCCAGCAGCTTAGCCGGGAACATTCAGTACTTC	CASSLAGNIQYF
.	TRBJ1-4	TRBV25-1	TRBD1	TGTGCCAGCAGCCCCGGGACAGGGGGGTTCGGTGAAAAACTGTTTTTT	CASSPGTGGFGEKLFF
.	TRBJ2-1	TRBV5-1	TRBD1	TGCGCCAGCAGCTCGACGGACAGGGCAGTGGATGAGCAGTTCTTC	CASSSTDRAVDEQFF
few	TRBJ1-1	TRBV5-6	TRBD1	TGTGCCAGCAGCCTTGGACAGGGAATTACTGAAGCTTTCTTT	CASSLGQGITEAFF
few	TRBJ2-2	TRBV11-2	TRBD1	TGTGCCAGCAGCTTAGAAACAGGGGTAACCGGGGAGCTGTTTTTT	CASSLETGVTGELFF
.	TRBJ2-1	TRBV28	TRBD1	TGTGCCAGCAGACCGGGACAGGGCTACAATGAGCAGTTCTTC	CASRPGQGYNEQFF
.	TRBJ1-6	TRBV6-5	.	TGTGCCAGCAGGAATAAAAGGACGCGAAACTCACCCCTCCACTTT	CASRNKRTRNSPLHF
.	TRBJ1-6	TRBV11-2	.	TGTGCCAGCAGCCGATCGCAGGGCAGTGACAGTTCACCCCTCCACTTT	CASSRSQGSDSSPLHF
.	TRBJ2-5	TRBV5-1	.	TGCGCCAGCAGCTTGGTTCAGACCCAGTACTTC	CASSLVQTQYF
few	TRBJ2-1	TRBV9	TRBD1	TGTGCCAGCAGCCCCAGAGACAGGGGGTCCCACAATGAGCAGTTCTTC	CASSPRDRGSHNEQFF
few	TRBJ1-6	TRBV9	TRBD1	TGTGCCAGCAGCGTAGCAGGGGGTGGCTCACCCCTCCACTTT	CASSVAGGGSPLHF
.	TRBJ1-6	TRBV14	.	TGTGCCAGCAGCCAAGGGACGGATAATTCACCCCTCCACTTT	CASSQGTDNSPLHF
few	TRBJ1-1	TRBV10-3	.	TGTGCCATCTTGGGTAGGGAGAACACTGAAGCTTTCTTT	CAILGRENTEAFF